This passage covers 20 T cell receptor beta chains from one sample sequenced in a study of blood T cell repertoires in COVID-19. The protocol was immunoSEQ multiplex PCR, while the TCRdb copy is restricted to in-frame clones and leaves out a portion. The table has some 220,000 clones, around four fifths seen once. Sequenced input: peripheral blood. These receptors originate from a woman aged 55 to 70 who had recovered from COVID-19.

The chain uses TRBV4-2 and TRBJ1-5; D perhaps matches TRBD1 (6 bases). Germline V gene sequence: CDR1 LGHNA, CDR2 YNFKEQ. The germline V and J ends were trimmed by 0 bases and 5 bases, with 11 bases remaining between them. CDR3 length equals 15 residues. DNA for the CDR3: TGTGCCAGCAGCCAAGACCTCAGGGGTCATCAGCCCCAGCATTTT. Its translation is CASSQDLRGHQPQHF.

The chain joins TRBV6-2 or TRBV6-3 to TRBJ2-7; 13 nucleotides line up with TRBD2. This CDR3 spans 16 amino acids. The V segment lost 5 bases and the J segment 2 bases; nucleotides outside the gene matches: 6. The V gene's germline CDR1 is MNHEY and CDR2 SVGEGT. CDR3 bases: TGTGCCAGCAGTACTGGGACTAGCGGGGAGACCTACGAGCAGTACTTC. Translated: CASSTGTSGETYEQYF.

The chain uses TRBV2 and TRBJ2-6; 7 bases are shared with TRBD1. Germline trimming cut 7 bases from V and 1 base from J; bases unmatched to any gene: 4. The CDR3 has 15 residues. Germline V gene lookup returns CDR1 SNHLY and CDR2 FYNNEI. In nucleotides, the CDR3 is TGTGCCAGCACCACGACAGGGTCTGGGGCCAACGTCCTGACTTTC. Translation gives CASTTTGSGANVLTF.

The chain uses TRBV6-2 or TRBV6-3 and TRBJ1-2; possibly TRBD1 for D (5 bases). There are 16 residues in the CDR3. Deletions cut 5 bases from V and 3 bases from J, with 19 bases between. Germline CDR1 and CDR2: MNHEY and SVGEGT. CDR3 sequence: CASSSPRTRADYGYTF. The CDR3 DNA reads TGTGCCAGCAGTAGCCCAAGAACCAGGGCCGACTATGGCTACACCTTC.

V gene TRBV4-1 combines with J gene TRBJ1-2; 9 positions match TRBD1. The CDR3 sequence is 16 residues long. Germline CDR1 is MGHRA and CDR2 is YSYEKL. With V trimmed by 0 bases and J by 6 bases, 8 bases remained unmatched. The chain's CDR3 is CASSQEGYGTGNGYTF. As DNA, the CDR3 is TGCGCCAGCAGCCAAGAAGGTTATGGGACAGGGAATGGCTACACCTTC.

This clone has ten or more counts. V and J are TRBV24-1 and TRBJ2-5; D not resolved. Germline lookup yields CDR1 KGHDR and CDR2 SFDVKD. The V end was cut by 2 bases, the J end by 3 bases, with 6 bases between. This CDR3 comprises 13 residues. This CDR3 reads CATSDWSEETQYF. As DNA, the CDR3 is TGTGCCACCAGTGATTGGTCGGAAGAGACCCAGTACTTC.

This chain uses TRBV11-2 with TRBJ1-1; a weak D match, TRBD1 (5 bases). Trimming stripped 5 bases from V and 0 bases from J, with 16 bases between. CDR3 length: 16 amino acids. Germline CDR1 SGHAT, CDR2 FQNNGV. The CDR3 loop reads CASSEWGVWVNTEAFF. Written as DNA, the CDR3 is TGTGCCAGCAGCGAATGGGGGGTGTGGGTGAACACTGAAGCTTTCTTT.

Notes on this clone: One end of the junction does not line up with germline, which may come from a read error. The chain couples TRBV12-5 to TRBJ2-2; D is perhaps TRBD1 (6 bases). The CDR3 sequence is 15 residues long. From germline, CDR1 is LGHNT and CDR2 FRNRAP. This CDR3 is CASGLTGWNAGELFF. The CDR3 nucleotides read TGTGCTAGTGGTTTGACAGGGTGGAACGCCGGGGAGCTGTTTTTT.

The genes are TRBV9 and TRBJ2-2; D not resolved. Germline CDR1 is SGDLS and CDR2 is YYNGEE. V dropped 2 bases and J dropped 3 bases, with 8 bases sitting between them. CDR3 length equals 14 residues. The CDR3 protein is CASSVGPHTGELFF. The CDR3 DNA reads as TGTGCCAGCAGCGTCGGTCCCCACACCGGGGAGCTGTTTTTT.

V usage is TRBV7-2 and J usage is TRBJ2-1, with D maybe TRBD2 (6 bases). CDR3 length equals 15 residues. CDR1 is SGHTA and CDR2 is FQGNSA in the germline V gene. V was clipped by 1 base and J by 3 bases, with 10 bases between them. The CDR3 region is CASSLVGGYYNEQFF. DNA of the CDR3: TGTGCCAGCAGCTTAGTCGGGGGTTACTACAATGAGCAGTTCTTC.

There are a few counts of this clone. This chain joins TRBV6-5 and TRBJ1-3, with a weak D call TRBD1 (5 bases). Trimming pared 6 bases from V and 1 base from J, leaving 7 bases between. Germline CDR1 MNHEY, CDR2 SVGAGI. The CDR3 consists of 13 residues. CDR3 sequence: CASSRESGNTIYF. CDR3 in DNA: TGTGCCAGCAGCAGGGAATCTGGAAACACCATATATTTT.

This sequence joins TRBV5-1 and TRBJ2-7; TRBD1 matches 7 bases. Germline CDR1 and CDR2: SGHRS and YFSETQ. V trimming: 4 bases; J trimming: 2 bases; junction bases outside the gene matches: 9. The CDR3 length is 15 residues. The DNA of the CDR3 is TGCGCCAGCAGCCCGGAGACAGGGTCTACCTACGAGCAGTACTTC. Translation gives CASSPETGSTYEQYF.

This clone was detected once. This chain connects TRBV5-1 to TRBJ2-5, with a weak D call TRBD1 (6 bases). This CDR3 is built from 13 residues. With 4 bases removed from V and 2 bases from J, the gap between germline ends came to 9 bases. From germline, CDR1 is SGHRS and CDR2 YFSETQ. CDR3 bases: TGCGCCAGCAGCGGGGGCATACAAGAGACCCAGTACTTC. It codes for CASSGGIQETQYF.

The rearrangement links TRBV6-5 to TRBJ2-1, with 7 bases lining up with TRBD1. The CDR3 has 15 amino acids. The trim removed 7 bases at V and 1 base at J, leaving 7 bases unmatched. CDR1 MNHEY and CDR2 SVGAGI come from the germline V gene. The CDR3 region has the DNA TGTGCCAGCATTGTGAACAGGGGTTCCTACAATGAGCAGTTCTTC. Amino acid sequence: CASIVNRGSYNEQFF.

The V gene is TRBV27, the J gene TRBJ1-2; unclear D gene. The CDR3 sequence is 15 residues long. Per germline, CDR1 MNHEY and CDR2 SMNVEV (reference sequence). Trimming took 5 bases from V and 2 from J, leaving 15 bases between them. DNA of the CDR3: TGTGCCAGCAGTCTCGGGAGTCGCGGCAACTATGGCTACACCTTC. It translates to CASSLGSRGNYGYTF.

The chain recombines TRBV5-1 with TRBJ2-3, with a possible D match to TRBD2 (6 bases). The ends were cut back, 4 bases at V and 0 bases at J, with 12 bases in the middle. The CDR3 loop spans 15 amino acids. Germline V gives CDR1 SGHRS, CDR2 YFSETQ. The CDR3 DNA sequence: TGCGCCAGCAGCGGGGGACTGGCTAGCACAGATACGCAGTATTTT. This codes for CASSGGLASTDTQYF.

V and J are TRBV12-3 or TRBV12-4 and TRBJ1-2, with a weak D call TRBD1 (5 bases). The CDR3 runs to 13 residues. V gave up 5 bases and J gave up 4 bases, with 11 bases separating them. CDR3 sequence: CASSPRQIYGYTF. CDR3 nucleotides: TGTGCCAGCAGTCCCAGACAGATCTATGGCTACACCTTC.

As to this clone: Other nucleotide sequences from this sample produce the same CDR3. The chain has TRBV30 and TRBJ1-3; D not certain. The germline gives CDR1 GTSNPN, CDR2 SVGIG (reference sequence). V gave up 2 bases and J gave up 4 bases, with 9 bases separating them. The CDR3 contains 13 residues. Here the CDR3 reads CAWSSGRGNTIYF. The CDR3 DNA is TGTGCCTGGAGTTCGGGGAGGGGAAACACCATATATTTT.

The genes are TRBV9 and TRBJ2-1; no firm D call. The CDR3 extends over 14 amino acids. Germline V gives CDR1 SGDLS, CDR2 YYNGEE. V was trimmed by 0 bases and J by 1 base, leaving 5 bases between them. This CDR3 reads CASSVDGSYNEQFF. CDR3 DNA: TGTGCCAGCAGCGTAGACGGGTCCTACAATGAGCAGTTCTTC.

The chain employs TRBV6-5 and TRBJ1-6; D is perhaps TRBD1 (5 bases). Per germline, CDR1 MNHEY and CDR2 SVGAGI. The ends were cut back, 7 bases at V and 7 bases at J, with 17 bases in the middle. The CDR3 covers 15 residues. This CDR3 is CASKGTYFENSPLHF. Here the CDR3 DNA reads TGTGCCAGCAAGGGGACTTACTTCGAGAATTCACCCCTCCACTTT.